This T cell receptor (beta chain) is from a study of vaccination and CD4 T cells after COVID-19. Study-wide background: Median time from COVID diagnosis to post-COVID sampling was over 95 days (35 to 161).

General observations from the study: Convalescent patients displayed a median roughly 90% of reactive clones emerging only post-vaccination. SARS-CoV-2-reactive clonotypes rose nonsignificantly, with the median going from about 20 to 38. Researchers report that 304 of 307 vaccine-specific clones in convalescent patients proved spike mono-reactive.

CDR1 and CDR2 (germline): SGHDN, FVKESK. Trimming removed 4 bases from V and 4 bases from J; junction bases left unmatched: 10. This CDR3 has 16 amino acids. TCRdb recomputed calls from the PCR reads with MiXCR, one row per CDR3 protein. The sample has about 21,000 distinct CDR3 sequences, 60% seen once. Comment on this clonotype: Its antigen is unidentified.

The chain is built from TRBV14 and TRBJ2-5; TRBD1 matches at 9 bases. The material was CD4+ T cells from blood, obtained after SARS-CoV-2 vaccination. This TCR was recovered from a human donor who had recovered from COVID-19. The CDR3 region is CASSLWTGEGSETQYF. DNA for the CDR3: TGTGCCAGCAGCCTCTGGACAGGGGAAGGTTCAGAGACCCAGTACTTC.